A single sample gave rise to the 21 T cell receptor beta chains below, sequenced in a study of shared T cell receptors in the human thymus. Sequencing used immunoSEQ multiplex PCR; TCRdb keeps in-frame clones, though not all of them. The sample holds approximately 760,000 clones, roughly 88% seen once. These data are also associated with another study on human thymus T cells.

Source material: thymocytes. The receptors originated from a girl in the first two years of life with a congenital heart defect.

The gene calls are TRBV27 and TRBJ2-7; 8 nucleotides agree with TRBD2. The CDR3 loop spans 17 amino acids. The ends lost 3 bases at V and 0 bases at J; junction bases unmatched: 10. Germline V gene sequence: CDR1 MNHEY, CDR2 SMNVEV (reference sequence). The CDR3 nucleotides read TGTGCCAGCAGTTTCCGGAGCGGGGGCCCTCTCTCCTACGAGCAGTACTTC. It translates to CASSFRSGGPLSYEQYF.

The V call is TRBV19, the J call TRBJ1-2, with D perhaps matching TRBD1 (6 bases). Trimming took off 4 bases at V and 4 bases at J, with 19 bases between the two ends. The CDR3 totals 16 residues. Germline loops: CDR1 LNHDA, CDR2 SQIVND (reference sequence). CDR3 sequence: CASSTNGTPKGYGYTF. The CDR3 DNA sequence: TGTGCCAGTAGTACCAACGGGACACCGAAGGGCTATGGCTACACCTTC.

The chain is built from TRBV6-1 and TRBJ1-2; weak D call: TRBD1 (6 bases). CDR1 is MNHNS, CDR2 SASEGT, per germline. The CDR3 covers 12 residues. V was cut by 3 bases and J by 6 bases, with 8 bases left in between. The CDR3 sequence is CASSEAGDGYTF. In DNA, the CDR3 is TGTGCCAGCAGTGAGGCAGGGGATGGCTACACCTTC.

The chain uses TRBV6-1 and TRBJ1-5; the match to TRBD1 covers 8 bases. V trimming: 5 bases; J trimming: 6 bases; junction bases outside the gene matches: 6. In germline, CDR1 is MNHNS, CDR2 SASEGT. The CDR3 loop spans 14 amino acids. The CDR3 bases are TGTGCCAGCAGTAACTGGACAGGGAGTCAGCCCCAGCATTTT. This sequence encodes CASSNWTGSQPQHF.

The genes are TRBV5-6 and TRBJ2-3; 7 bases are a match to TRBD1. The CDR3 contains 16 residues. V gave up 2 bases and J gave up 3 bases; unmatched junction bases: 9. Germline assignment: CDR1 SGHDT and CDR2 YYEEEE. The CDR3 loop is CASSFFLGTETDTQYF. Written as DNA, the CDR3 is TGTGCCAGCAGCTTCTTCCTCGGGACAGAGACAGATACGCAGTATTTT.

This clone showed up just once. CDR3 region: CASRTGAGNTIYF. For the CDR3, the DNA is TGTGCCAGCAGGACAGGGGCTGGAAACACCATATATTTT. This chain connects TRBV5-5 to TRBJ1-3; 8 bases are shared with TRBD1. Germline V gene data show CDR1 as SGHKS and CDR2 as YYEKEE (reference sequence). J gave up 2 bases and V 5 bases, and 0 bases lay outside the gene matches. The CDR3 is made up of 13 amino acids.

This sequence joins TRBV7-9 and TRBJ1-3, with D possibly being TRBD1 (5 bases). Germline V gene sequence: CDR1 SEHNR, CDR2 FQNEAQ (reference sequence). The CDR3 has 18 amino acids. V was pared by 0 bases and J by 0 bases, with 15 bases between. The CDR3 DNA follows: TGTGCCAGCAGCTTAGCGCGGGGCAGGTCGAGCTCTGGAAACACCATATATTTT. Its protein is CASSLARGRSSSGNTIYF.

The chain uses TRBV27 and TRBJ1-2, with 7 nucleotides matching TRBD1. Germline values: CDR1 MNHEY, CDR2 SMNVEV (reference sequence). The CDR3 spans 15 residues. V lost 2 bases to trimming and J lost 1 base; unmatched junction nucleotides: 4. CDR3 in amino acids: CASSLQQGNNYGYTF. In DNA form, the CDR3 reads TGTGCCAGCAGTTTACAACAGGGGAATAACTATGGCTACACCTTC.

In DNA, the CDR3 is TGCAGCGTTGAAGATTCTATGCCCTTTCCCCAGGGACAGTTGGAGGAGACCCAGTACTTC. Translation gives CSVEDSMPFPQGQLEETQYF. This sequence joins TRBV29-1 and TRBJ2-5; 7 bases line up with TRBD1. V lost 0 bases and J lost 5; bases outside the gene matches: 24. The CDR3 runs 20 residues. Germline V gene sequence: CDR1 SQVTM, CDR2 ANQGSEA.

The CDR3: CATSTYGTDLSYTF. CDR3 DNA sequence: TGTGCCACCAGCACCTATGGGACAGATTTGAGCTACACCTTC. The V and J genes are TRBV15 and TRBJ1-2, with 7 positions matching TRBD1. Per the germline V gene, CDR1 is LNHNV and CDR2 is YYDKDF (reference sequence). Unmatched junction bases numbered 11, after V lost 4 bases and J lost 9 bases. CDR3 length equals 14 residues.

The DNA of the CDR3 is TGCGCCAGCAGCTCAGGAAACTATGGCTACACCTTC. Translation: CASSSGNYGYTF. This chain joins TRBV5-1 and TRBJ1-2; D gene unclear. The V gene's germline CDR1 is SGHRS and CDR2 YFSETQ. CDR3 length equals 12 residues. V lost 3 bases, J lost 2 bases, and 5 bases lay in between.

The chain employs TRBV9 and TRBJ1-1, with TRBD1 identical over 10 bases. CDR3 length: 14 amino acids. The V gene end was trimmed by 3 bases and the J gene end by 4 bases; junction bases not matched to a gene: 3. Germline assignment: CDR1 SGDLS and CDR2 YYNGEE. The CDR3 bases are TGTGCCAGCAGCGGACAGGGGGCTGCCACTGAAGCTTTCTTT. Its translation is CASSGQGAATEAFF. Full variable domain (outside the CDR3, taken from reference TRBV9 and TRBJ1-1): DSGVTQTPKHLITATGQRVTLRCSPRSGDLSVYWYQQSLDQGLQFLIQYYNGEERAKGNILERFSAQQFPDLHSELNLSSLELGDSALYFCASSGQGAATEAFFGQGTRLTVV.

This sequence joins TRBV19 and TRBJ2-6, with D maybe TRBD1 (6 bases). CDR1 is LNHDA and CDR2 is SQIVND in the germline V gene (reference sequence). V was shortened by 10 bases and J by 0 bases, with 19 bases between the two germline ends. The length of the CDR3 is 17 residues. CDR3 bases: TGTGCCACCTTTTCTCCAAGGGGGAGCTCTGGGGCCAACGTCCTGACTTTC. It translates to CATFSPRGSSGANVLTF.

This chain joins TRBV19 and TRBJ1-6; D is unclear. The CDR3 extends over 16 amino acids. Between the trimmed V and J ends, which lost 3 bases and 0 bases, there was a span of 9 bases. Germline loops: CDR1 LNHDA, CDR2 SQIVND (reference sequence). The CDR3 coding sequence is TGTGCCAGTAGTATTAAATCGAGCTCCTATAATTCACCCCTCCACTTT. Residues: CASSIKSSSYNSPLHF. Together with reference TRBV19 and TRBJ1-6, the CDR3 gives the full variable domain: DGGITQSPKYLFRKEGQNVTLSCEQNLNHDAMYWYRQDPGQGLRLIYYSQIVNDFQKGDIAEGYSVSREKKESFPLTVTSAQKNPTAFYLCASSIKSSSYNSPLHFGNGTRLTVT.

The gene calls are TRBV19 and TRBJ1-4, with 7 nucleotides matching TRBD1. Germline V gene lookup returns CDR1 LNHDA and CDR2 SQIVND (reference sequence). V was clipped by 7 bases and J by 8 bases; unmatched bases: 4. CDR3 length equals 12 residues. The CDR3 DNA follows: TGTGCCAGTACCCAGGACAGGGAAAAACTGTTTTTT. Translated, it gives CASTQDREKLFF.

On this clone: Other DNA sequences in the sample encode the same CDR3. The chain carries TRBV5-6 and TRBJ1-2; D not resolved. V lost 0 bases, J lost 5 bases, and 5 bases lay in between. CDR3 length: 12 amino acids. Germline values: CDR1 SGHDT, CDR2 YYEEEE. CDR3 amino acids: CASSLAGYGYTF. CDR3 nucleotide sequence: TGTGCCAGCAGCTTGGCGGGGTATGGCTACACCTTC.

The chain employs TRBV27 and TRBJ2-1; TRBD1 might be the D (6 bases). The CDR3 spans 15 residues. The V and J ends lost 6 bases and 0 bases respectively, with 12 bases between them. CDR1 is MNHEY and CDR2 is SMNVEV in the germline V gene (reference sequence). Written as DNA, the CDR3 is TGTGCCAGCAGGGGTCAGGGGCACTCCTACAATGAGCAGTTCTTC. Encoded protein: CASRGQGHSYNEQFF.

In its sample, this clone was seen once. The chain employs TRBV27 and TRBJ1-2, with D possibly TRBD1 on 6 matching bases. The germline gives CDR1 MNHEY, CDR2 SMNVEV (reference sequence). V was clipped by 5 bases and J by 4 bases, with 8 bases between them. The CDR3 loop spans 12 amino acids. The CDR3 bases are TGTGCCAGCAGTCCGACAGGCTATGGCTACACCTTC. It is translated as CASSPTGYGYTF.

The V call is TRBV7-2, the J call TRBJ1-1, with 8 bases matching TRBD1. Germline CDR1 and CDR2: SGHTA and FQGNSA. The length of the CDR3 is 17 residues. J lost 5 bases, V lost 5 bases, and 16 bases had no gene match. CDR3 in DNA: TGTGCCAGCAGCCCATCGACAGGGGTAGAGATAAATACTGAAGCTTTCTTT. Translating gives CASSPSTGVEINTEAFF. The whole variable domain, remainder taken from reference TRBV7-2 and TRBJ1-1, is GAGVSQSPSNKVTEKGKDVELRCDPISGHTALYWYRQSLGQGLEFLIYFQGNSAPDKSGLPSDRFSAERTGGSVSTLTIQRTQQEDSAVYLCASSPSTGVEINTEAFFGQGTRLTVV.

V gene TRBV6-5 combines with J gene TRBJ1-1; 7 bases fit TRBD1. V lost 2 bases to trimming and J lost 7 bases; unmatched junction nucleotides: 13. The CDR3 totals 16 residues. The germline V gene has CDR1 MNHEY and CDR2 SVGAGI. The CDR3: CASSYVFMSGTDEAFF. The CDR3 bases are TGTGCCAGCAGTTACGTTTTTATGTCAGGGACAGATGAAGCTTTCTTT.

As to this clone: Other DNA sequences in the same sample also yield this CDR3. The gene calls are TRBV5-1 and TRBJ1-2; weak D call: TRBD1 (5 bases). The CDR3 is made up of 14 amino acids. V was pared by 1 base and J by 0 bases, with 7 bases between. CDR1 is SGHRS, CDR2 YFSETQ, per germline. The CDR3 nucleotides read TGCGCCAGCAGCTTGACAGGAACTAACTATGGCTACACCTTC. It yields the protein CASSLTGTNYGYTF.